This TCR beta chain was sequenced for a study of sequential checkpoint blockade in melanoma. Whole-study context: Patients were randomized 1:1 to nivolumab-then-ipilimumab or ipilimumab-then-nivolumab first-line. After both sequences, patients received maintenance nivolumab.

Treatment noted: randomized to nivolumab then ipilimumab (arm A) or the reverse (arm B). Patients had received no earlier DNA-damaging chemotherapy. Sorted cells were live CD3+CD8+, lacking CD19 and CD56, from PBMCs. The table came from immunoSEQ multiplex PCR; TCRdb's copy has only in-frame clones and leaves some out. The sample lists fewer than 40,000 clones, roughly 88% seen once, with 12% in the top ten. Sequenced material: CD8+ T cells sorted from blood (inferred from file names), taken from a patient given nivolumab and ipilimumab in sequence. This clonotype originated in a human donor with melanoma.

In DNA form, the CDR3 reads TGTGCCAGCAGCCCTGGACAGCTAGGATCCTATGGCTACACCTTC. Translating it yields CASSPGQLGSYGYTF. V and J are TRBV7-9 and TRBJ1-2; perhaps TRBD1 as D (6 bases). Trimming left V 5 bases short and J 4 bases short, with 17 bases between. The CDR3 sequence is 15 residues long. Germline assignment: CDR1 SEHNR and CDR2 FQNEAQ (reference sequence).